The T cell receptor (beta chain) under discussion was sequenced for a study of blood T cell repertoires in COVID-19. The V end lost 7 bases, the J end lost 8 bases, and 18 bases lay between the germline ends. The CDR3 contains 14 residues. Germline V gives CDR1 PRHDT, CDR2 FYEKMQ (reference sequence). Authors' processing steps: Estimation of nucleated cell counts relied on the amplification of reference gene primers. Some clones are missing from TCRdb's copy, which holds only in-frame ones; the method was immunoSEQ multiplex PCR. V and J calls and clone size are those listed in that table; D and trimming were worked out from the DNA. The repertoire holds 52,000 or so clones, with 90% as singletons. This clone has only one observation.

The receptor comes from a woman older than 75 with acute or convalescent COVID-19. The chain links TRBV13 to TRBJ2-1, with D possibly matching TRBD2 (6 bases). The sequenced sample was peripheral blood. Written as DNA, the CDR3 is TGTGCCAGCACGGGGGTAGCCCCTAGGGATGAGCAGTTCTTC. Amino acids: CASTGVAPRDEQFF.